The 32 T cell receptor beta chains below all came from one sample that was sequenced in a study of CD8 T cells in Susac syndrome. The RNA input was roughly 0.45 to 1 ug, and it was reverse transcribed with random hexamers. Via MiXCR, TCRdb re-called the immunoSEQ multiplex PCR reads, giving one row per CDR3 protein. The sample lists tens of thousands of distinct CDR3 sequences; approximately 94% were seen once. The material sequenced was CD8+ T cells from PBMCs. These receptor sequences come from a human donor in good health.

The chain links TRBV28 to TRBJ2-7, with TRBD2 matching over 9 bases. This CDR3 region has 15 residues. V lost 3 bases to trimming and J lost 6 bases; unmatched junction nucleotides: 9. CDR1 and CDR2 from the germline V gene are MDHEN and SYDVKM. CDR3 DNA sequence: TGTGCCAGCAGTTTTCCTCCGGCGGGAGGGTCCGAGCAGTACTTC. Its translation is CASSFPPAGGSEQYF.

Only one count was recorded for this clonotype. The chain joins TRBV13 to TRBJ2-5, with D unclear. Per the germline V gene, CDR1 is PRHDT and CDR2 is FYEKMQ (reference sequence). The V gene lost 1 base and the J gene lost 1 base, with 4 bases spanning the gap. The CDR3 contains 13 residues. CDR3 coding DNA: TGTGCCAGCAGCTTAGCGGTCCAAGAGACCCAGTACTTC. Its protein product is CASSLAVQETQYF.

This chain links TRBV27 with TRBJ1-5; 8 bases fit TRBD1. Germline loops: CDR1 MNHEY, CDR2 SMNVEV (reference sequence). The CDR3 has 14 amino acids. The junction had 11 bases not matched to a gene; V was cut back by 7 bases and J by 9 bases. CDR3 DNA: TGTGCCAGCACTATAATCCAGGGGGCTCGGCCCCAGCATTTT. Translated, it gives CASTIIQGARPQHF.

The chain recombines TRBV14 with TRBJ2-7; D is possibly TRBD1 or TRBD2 (5 bases each). Germline values: CDR1 SGHDN, CDR2 FVKESK. CDR3 length: 14 amino acids. V shed 4 bases and J shed 0 bases, with 10 bases lying between them. CDR3 sequence (DNA): TGTGCCAGCAGCCCGGGGACGGTCTCCTACGAGCAGTACTTC. Protein sequence: CASSPGTVSYEQYF.

V usage is TRBV27 and J usage is TRBJ2-2; no reliable D call. Germline V gene data show CDR1 as MNHEY and CDR2 as SMNVEV (reference sequence). Trimming took 4 bases from V and 5 from J, leaving 5 bases between them. CDR3 length: 12 amino acids. CDR3 DNA: TGTGCCAGCAGTTCTATAACCGGGGAGCTGTTTTTT. Protein product: CASSSITGELFF.

This sequence joins TRBV9 and TRBJ2-1, with 8 bases fitting TRBD1. Germline values: CDR1 SGDLS, CDR2 YYNGEE. Trimming at V came to 3 bases and at J to 6 bases, leaving 5 bases not matched to a gene. The CDR3 is 14 amino acids. The CDR3: CASSGTGGTNEQFF. CDR3 DNA sequence: TGTGCCAGCAGCGGAACAGGGGGTACCAATGAGCAGTTCTTC.

The J gene is TRBJ2-1, the V gene TRBV20-1; 9 bases align to TRBD1. V lost 0 bases to trimming and J lost 5 bases; unmatched junction nucleotides: 5. This CDR3 contains 15 residues. Per the germline V gene, CDR1 is DFQATT and CDR2 is SNEGSKA (reference sequence). CDR3 DNA sequence: TGCAGTGCTAGAGATCTGGACAGGGGAAACAATGAGCAGTTCTTC. Encoded protein: CSARDLDRGNNEQFF.

The J gene is TRBJ1-1, the V gene TRBV29-1; tentatively, D is TRBD1 (5 bases). The germline V gene has CDR1 SQVTM and CDR2 ANQGSEA. V lost 4 bases and J 2 bases, leaving 11 bases between the germline ends. This CDR3 has 13 residues. The CDR3 reads CSVGSGGNTEAFF. The CDR3 DNA reads TGCAGCGTTGGATCTGGGGGTAACACTGAAGCTTTCTTT.

The chain uses TRBV20-1 and TRBJ2-1; the match to TRBD2 covers 12 bases. The J segment lost 2 bases and the V segment lost 3 bases, leaving 5 bases of the junction unmatched. CDR1 is DFQATT, CDR2 SNEGSKA, per germline (reference sequence). This CDR3 has 16 amino acids. Written as DNA, the CDR3 is TGCAGTGCTAGTGGAAGACTAGCGGGAGCCTACAATGAGCAGTTCTTC. Translated, it gives CSASGRLAGAYNEQFF.

The chain is built from TRBV7-9 and TRBJ2-7; no clear D. The V gene's germline CDR1 is SEHNR and CDR2 FQNEAQ (reference sequence). The CDR3 consists of 13 residues. Trimming removed 5 bases at V and 1 base at J, with 9 bases between. The CDR3 coding sequence is TGTGCCAGCAGCCCCCTCAATTCCTACGAGCAGTACTTC. It translates to CASSPLNSYEQYF.

The rearrangement uses TRBV3-1 and TRBJ1-2; D call uncertain. CDR3 length equals 14 residues. Trimming shortened V by 3 bases and J by 4 bases, and 12 bases separated the two germline ends. Germline loops: CDR1 LGHDT, CDR2 YNNKEL (reference sequence). Here the CDR3 DNA reads TGTGCCAGCAGCCACCCCTCGGGCGGCTATGGCTACACCTTC. The encoded protein is CASSHPSGGYGYTF.

This sequence joins TRBV27 and TRBJ2-3, with 14 bases identical to TRBD2. V was clipped by 4 bases and J by 2 bases; unmatched bases: 14. Per the germline V gene, CDR1 is MNHEY and CDR2 is SMNVEV (reference sequence). The CDR3 loop spans 20 amino acids. CDR3 in amino acids: CASSSPLVGTSGSDTDTQYF. The CDR3 nucleotides read TGTGCCAGCAGTTCCCCCTTGGTGGGGACTAGCGGGAGTGACACAGATACGCAGTATTTT.

The chain combines TRBV29-1 with TRBJ1-1, with D unclear. Germline V gene data show CDR1 as SQVTM and CDR2 as ANQGSEA. The V and J ends lost 3 bases and 1 base respectively, with 9 bases between them. CDR3 length: 13 residues. The CDR3 reads CSVDRRENTEAFF. The DNA of the CDR3 is TGCAGCGTTGATCGTCGAGAGAACACTGAAGCTTTCTTT.

The chain has TRBV24-1 and TRBJ2-1, with 11 bases identical to TRBD2. The junction had 8 bases not matched to a gene; V was cut back by 4 bases and J by 7 bases. Per the germline V gene, CDR1 is KGHDR and CDR2 is SFDVKD. This CDR3 region has 16 residues. The CDR3 protein is CATSDPWTSGRNEQFF. In DNA form, the CDR3 reads TGTGCCACCAGTGACCCATGGACTAGCGGGCGAAATGAGCAGTTCTTC.

Here the CDR3 reads CSVEPPQGAGEQYF. The CDR3 DNA sequence: TGCAGCGTTGAACCCCCCCAGGGGGCGGGGGAGCAGTACTTC. The V and J genes are TRBV29-1 and TRBJ2-7; 8 bases agree with TRBD1. CDR1 and CDR2 (germline): SQVTM, ANQGSEA. Trimming removed 2 bases from V and 7 bases from J; junction bases left unmatched: 10. CDR3 size: 14 residues.

CDR3 coding DNA: TGTGCCAGCGGTCCGACTTTCTACTCTGGAAACACCATATATTTT. This codes for CASGPTFYSGNTIYF. The rearrangement uses TRBV28 and TRBJ1-3; D call uncertain. This CDR3 contains 15 residues. The V gene's germline CDR1 is MDHEN and CDR2 SYDVKM. V lost 8 bases, J lost 0 bases, and 14 bases lay in between.

The rearrangement joins TRBV28 to TRBJ1-2; 7 bases are a match to TRBD1. Unmatched junction bases numbered 17, after V lost 6 bases and J lost 4 bases. This CDR3 spans 17 amino acids. The germline CDR1 and CDR2 sequences are MDHEN and SYDVKM. CDR3 nucleotide sequence: TGTGCCAGCAGCCCCACCAACTACGACAGGGTGATCTATGGCTACACCTTC. This codes for CASSPTNYDRVIYGYTF.

The chain recombines TRBV20-1 with TRBJ2-1; 15 nucleotides line up with TRBD2. The CDR3 runs to 17 residues. The ends lost 5 bases at V and 1 base at J; junction bases unmatched: 6. Germline loops: CDR1 DFQATT, CDR2 SNEGSKA (reference sequence). CDR3 nucleotides: TGCAGTGCTGTTGGGACTAGCGGGAGGTTATCCTACAATGAGCAGTTCTTC. Its protein is CSAVGTSGRLSYNEQFF.

This clonotype was seen more than once but under ten times. The chain links TRBV7-9 to TRBJ2-7; perhaps TRBD2 as D (5 bases). The V end was cut by 1 base, the J end by 2 bases, with 6 bases between. The germline CDR1 and CDR2 sequences are SEHNR and FQNEAQ (reference sequence). CDR3 length: 13 residues. This chain's CDR3 is CASSLVEAYEQYF. For the CDR3, the DNA is TGTGCCAGCAGCTTAGTGGAGGCCTACGAGCAGTACTTC.

In DNA, the CDR3 is TGTGCCAGCAGCTTAGAGGCAGGGGGTTGGACTGAAGCTTTCTTT. Amino acids: CASSLEAGGWTEAFF. The chain couples TRBV7-9 to TRBJ1-1; TRBD1 agrees at 7 bases. The CDR3 loop spans 15 amino acids. Trimming removed 1 base from V and 5 bases from J; junction bases left unmatched: 7. Looked up from germline, CDR1 is SEHNR and CDR2 is FQNEAQ (reference sequence). Using reference TRBV7-9 and TRBJ1-1 for the parts outside the CDR3, the full variable domain is DTGVSQNPRHKITKRGQNVTFRCDPISEHNRLYWYRQTLGQGPEFLTYFQNEAQLEKSRLLSDRFSAERPKGSFSTLEIQRTEQGDSAMYLCASSLEAGGWTEAFFGQGTRLTVV.

The chain recombines TRBV9 with TRBJ2-7; D is uncertain. Trimming shortened V by 0 bases and J by 5 bases, and 9 bases separated the two germline ends. CDR3 length: 13 amino acids. The germline V gene has CDR1 SGDLS and CDR2 YYNGEE. CDR3 protein: CASSVAGHNEQYF. The CDR3 DNA follows: TGTGCCAGCAGCGTAGCCGGTCATAACGAGCAGTACTTC.

The chain couples TRBV6-1 to TRBJ2-1, with 9 bases lining up with TRBD2. The length of the CDR3 is 16 residues. Germline CDR1 reads MNHNS; CDR2 reads SASEGT. The J segment lost 5 bases and the V segment lost 4 bases, leaving 9 bases of the junction unmatched. In nucleotides, the CDR3 is TGTGCCAGCAGTGCTAGTTGGGCGGGAGGGGACAATGAGCAGTTCTTC. Amino acid sequence: CASSASWAGGDNEQFF.

The CDR3 nucleotides are TGCAGTGGGGGTCCGGAACTCTACAATGAGCAGTTCTTC. Its protein is CSGGPELYNEQFF. The chain recombines TRBV29-1 with TRBJ2-1; D may be TRBD1 or TRBD2 (5 bases each). CDR3 length equals 13 residues. CDR1 and CDR2 (germline): SQVTM, ANQGSEA.

The chain combines TRBV27 with TRBJ2-7; D may be TRBD1 (6 bases). The CDR3 runs to 13 residues. In germline, CDR1 is MNHEY, CDR2 SMNVEV (reference sequence). The V gene lost 3 bases and the J gene lost 6 bases, with 12 bases spanning the gap. The CDR3 loop is CASSFRVGGEQYF. The CDR3 nucleotides read TGTGCCAGCAGTTTCCGGGTAGGGGGCGAGCAGTACTTC.

This chain uses TRBV9 with TRBJ2-3, with D unclear. Trimming cost V 0 bases and J 0 bases, with 5 bases left between them. Per germline, CDR1 SGDLS and CDR2 YYNGEE. The CDR3 is 14 residues long. The CDR3 sequence: CASSVVLSTDTQYF. CDR3 nucleotides: TGTGCCAGCAGCGTAGTCCTCAGCACAGATACGCAGTATTTT.

This chain connects TRBV10-3 to TRBJ1-2, with D uncertain. Germline CDR1 and CDR2: ENHRY and SYGVKD. There are 13 residues in the CDR3. Between the trimmed V and J ends, which lost 6 bases and 3 bases, there was a span of 11 bases. The CDR3 protein is CAISQEDYYGYTF. For the CDR3, the DNA is TGTGCCATCAGCCAGGAGGACTACTATGGCTACACCTTC.

This clonotype appeared a single time. This chain uses TRBV29-1 with TRBJ2-3; 10 bases line up with TRBD2. Germline CDR1 and CDR2: SQVTM and ANQGSEA. Germline trimming cut 1 base from V and 0 bases from J; bases unmatched to any gene: 7. The CDR3 covers 17 residues. CDR3 nucleotides: TGCAGCGTTGAAGGAACTAGCGGGACCACTAGCACAGATACGCAGTATTTT. Amino acids: CSVEGTSGTTSTDTQYF.

This chain connects TRBV29-1 to TRBJ2-7; D possibly corresponds to TRBD2 (6 bases). V lost 0 bases and J lost 2, with 17 bases in between. The CDR3 has 16 amino acids. Germline CDR1 reads SQVTM; CDR2 reads ANQGSEA. The CDR3 region is CSVEDSNWRGTYEQYF. In DNA form, the CDR3 reads TGCAGCGTTGAAGACTCCAATTGGAGGGGAACCTACGAGCAGTACTTC.

This chain links TRBV14 with TRBJ2-1; possibly TRBD1 or TRBD2 for D (5 bases each). The ends were cut back, 2 bases at V and 5 bases at J, with 16 bases in the middle. This CDR3 spans 16 amino acids. Germline CDR1 and CDR2: SGHDN and FVKESK. CDR3 loop: CASSQFQGVPNNEQFF. The CDR3 DNA sequence: TGTGCCAGCAGCCAATTCCAGGGAGTGCCCAACAATGAGCAGTTCTTC.

This clonotype was seen once. The chain uses TRBV7-9 and TRBJ2-1; tentatively, D is TRBD1 or TRBD2 (5 bases each). CDR3 size: 12 residues. CDR1 SEHNR and CDR2 FQNEAQ come from the germline V gene (reference sequence). V dropped 2 bases and J dropped 10 bases, with 9 bases sitting between them. CDR3 protein: CASSLWGIEQFF. DNA of the CDR3: TGTGCCAGCAGCTTATGGGGGATCGAGCAGTTCTTC.

The CDR3 here is CASRVSHNEQFF. CDR3 DNA sequence: TGCGCCAGCAGGGTCTCTCACAATGAGCAGTTCTTC. The rearrangement links TRBV5-1 to TRBJ2-1; unclear D gene. Looked up from germline, CDR1 is SGHRS and CDR2 is YFSETQ. The CDR3 is 12 residues long. Trimming took off 5 bases at V and 5 bases at J, with 8 bases between the two ends.

The chain uses TRBV20-1 and TRBJ2-7, with TRBD1 identical over 8 bases. Germline trimming cut 3 bases from V and 4 bases from J; bases unmatched to any gene: 8. The CDR3 covers 14 residues. Germline CDR1 is DFQATT and CDR2 is SNEGSKA (reference sequence). In nucleotides, the CDR3 is TGCAGTGCTAGGAAGACAGGGGATTGGTACGAGCAGTACTTC. Translated, it gives CSARKTGDWYEQYF.